Sequencing of this T cell receptor (beta chain) was carried out in a study of identical twins. TCRdb reanalysed the 5' RACE reads using MiXCR and keeps one entry per CDR3 protein. In the table there are roughly 250,000 distinct CDR3 sequences, 11% to 15% of which are singletons. Source material: memory (CD45RO+) T cells sorted from blood. This clonotype originated in a woman aged 18-30 years in good health.

CDR3 coding DNA: TGTGCCAGCAGCTCACAGCCCTACGAGCAGTACTTC. Amino acids: CASSSQPYEQYF. The genes are TRBV9 and TRBJ2-7; D is ambiguous. The ends were cut back, 4 bases at V and 2 bases at J, with 7 bases in the middle. There are 12 residues in the CDR3. From germline, CDR1 is SGDLS and CDR2 YYNGEE.